This passage covers 4 T cell receptor beta chains from one sample sequenced in a study of CD8+ T cells in alopecia areata. Following RNA extraction, reverse transcription yielded cDNA that acted as the sequencing template. Generated by immunoSEQ multiplex PCR, the TCRdb table keeps only in-frame clones and is missing some. This sample carries around 120,000 clones, approximately 52% of them seen once, and the ten largest clones take around 30%. Indicated treatment: oral pan-JAK inhibitor, 5-10 mg twice daily. The sequenced sample was CD8+ T cells sorted from blood, obtained at week 4, from a patient treated with tofacitinib. These receptors all stem from a human donor with alopecia areata.

CDR3 coding DNA: TGTGCCAGCAGCTTACGGGACGAGCAGTTCTTC. Its protein product is CASSLRDEQFF. V and J are TRBV11-2 and TRBJ2-1; D is possibly TRBD1 or TRBD2 (5 bases each). Germline CDR1 is SGHAT and CDR2 is FQNNGV. The CDR3 has 11 residues. Trimming shortened V by 2 bases and J by 10 bases, and 6 bases separated the two germline ends.

The rearrangement links TRBV29-1 to TRBJ2-5; 8 bases agree with TRBD2. The germline gives CDR1 SQVTM, CDR2 ANQGSEA. The CDR3 length is 11 residues. V shed 4 bases, J shed 10 bases, and the junction held 5 bases outside the gene matches. CDR3 DNA: TGCAGCGTTGGCGAGGCGGGGGGCCAGTACTTC. This translates into CSVGEAGGQYF.

This sequence joins TRBV15 and TRBJ1-5; 9 bases are a match to TRBD1. With V trimmed by 4 bases and J by 8 bases, 6 bases remained unmatched. This CDR3 is built from 14 residues. In germline, CDR1 is LNHNV, CDR2 YYDKDF (reference sequence). CDR3 in DNA: TGTGCCACCAGCAAAGGACAGGGGATGGAGCCCCAGCATTTT. The encoded protein is CATSKGQGMEPQHF.

This clone was detected a few times. The chain joins TRBV15 to TRBJ2-7; D gene ambiguous. V shed 0 bases and J shed 4 bases, with 4 bases lying between them. The CDR3 loop spans 12 amino acids. Germline values: CDR1 LNHNV, CDR2 YYDKDF (reference sequence). The chain's CDR3 is CATSREGYEQYF. As DNA, the CDR3 is TGTGCCACCAGCAGAGAGGGTTACGAGCAGTACTTC.